A single sample is the source of the 2 T cell receptor beta chains below, sequenced in a study of spatial heterogeneity in lung cancer. As to time point: sample taken at primary tumor resection. TCRdb used MiXCR to reprocess the 5' RACE reads, holding one entry per CDR3 protein. The sample holds some 7,000 distinct CDR3 sequences, roughly 7.2% seen once. The sample here was PBMCs, taken at surgery. The receptors derive from a male donor with early-stage non-small cell lung cancer.

This clonotype has ten or more counts. The V call is TRBV7-6, the J call TRBJ1-1, with D unclear. CDR1 and CDR2 (germline): SGHVS, FNYEAQ. The V and J ends lost 5 bases and 11 bases respectively, with 15 bases between them. The length of the CDR3 is 12 residues. CDR3 in amino acids: CASSQSPGMAFF. CDR3 nucleotide sequence: TGTGCCAGCAGCCAGTCTCCGGGGATGGCTTTCTTT. Full variable domain (remainder filled in from reference TRBV7-6 and TRBJ1-1): GAGVSQSPRYKVTKRGQDVALRCDPISGHVSLYWYRQALGQGPEFLTYFNYEAQQDKSGLPNDRFSAERPEGSISTLTIQRTEQRDSAMYRCASSQSPGMAFFGQGTRLTVV.

This clonotype was detected many times. The gene calls are TRBV7-2 and TRBJ1-2; a weak D match, TRBD1 (6 bases). Trimming shortened V by 1 base and J by 6 bases, and 12 bases separated the two germline ends. The CDR3 runs to 14 residues. Germline V gene data show CDR1 as SGHTA and CDR2 as FQGNSA. CDR3 sequence reads: CASSLESGADGYTF. CDR3 nucleotides: TGTGCCAGCAGCTTAGAGTCAGGGGCGGATGGCTACACCTTC.